This TCR beta chain was captured in a study of blood T cell repertoires in COVID-19. Study in general: The origin of the acute and convalescent COVID-19 samples was the United States, Italy and Spain.

Clones were read by immunoSEQ multiplex PCR, and TCRdb kept only the in-frame ones, dropping some. The table shows about 230,000 clones, with 80% to 90% occurring only once. The CDR3 runs 14 residues. V lost 2 bases to trimming and J lost 5 bases; unmatched junction nucleotides: 2. CDR1 is WSHSY and CDR2 is SAAADI in the germline V gene. This clonotype originated in a woman aged 25 to 39 who had been exposed to COVID-19. This chain uses TRBV10-2 with TRBJ2-2; the match to TRBD1 covers 7 bases. Sequenced input: PBMCs or T cells enriched from blood (not recorded which). The CDR3 nucleotides read TGCGCCAGCAGTGAGCAGGGGGTAACCGGGGAGCTGTTTTTT. Translation: CASSEQGVTGELFF.